These T cell receptor beta chains were read from a single sample in a study of regulatory T cells in long-lasting Graves disease. TCRdb re-derived calls from the multiplex PCR reads in MiXCR, one entry per CDR3 protein. The sample yields about 460,000 distinct CDR3 sequences, approximately 23% seen once. Sequencing was performed on peripheral blood mononuclear cells (PBMCs), taken when the disease was refractory, from a patient treated with antithyroid drugs. The receptors were sampled from a female donor with Graves disease. Both conserved end residues are part of each CDR3. D genes are given only for firm matches. Size values are once, few and many counts, or a class for expanded clones, and some rows have none.

CDR3: CASSGTGTTNEKLFF; DNA: TGCGCCAGCAGCGGAACAGGCACAACTAATGAAAAACTGTTTTTT; V: TRBV5-1; size: many; D: .; J: TRBJ1-4
CDR3: CASRRPGTGDEKLFF; DNA: TGTGCCAGTAGGAGGCCGGGGACGGGGGATGAAAAACTGTTTTTT; V: TRBV19; size: many; D: .; J: TRBJ1-4
CDR3: CASSLPHFPQGNHEQYF; DNA: TGTGCCAGCAGTTTACCCCACTTCCCCCAGGGTAATCACGAGCAGTACTTC; V: TRBV28; size: many; D: .; J: TRBJ2-7
CDR3: CSARDRGVESLSSGNTIYF; DNA: TGCAGTGCGAGGGACAGGGGTGTCGAGTCGCTCTCCTCTGGAAACACCATATATTTT; V: TRBV20-1; size: few; D: TRBD1; J: TRBJ1-3
CDR3: CASSTGWNQPQHF; DNA: TGTGCCAGCAGTACAGGGTGGAATCAGCCCCAGCATTTT; V: TRBV2; size: few; D: .; J: TRBJ1-5
CDR3: CAFYPGTSDQETQYF; DNA: TGTGCCTTTTACCCCGGGACTAGCGACCAAGAGACCCAGTACTTC; V: TRBV30; size: many; D: TRBD2; J: TRBJ2-5
CDR3: CASSLTSGGHNEQYF; DNA: TGTGCCAGCAGCTTGACTAGCGGGGGGCATAACGAGCAGTACTTC; V: TRBV7-9; size: .; D: TRBD2; J: TRBJ2-7
CDR3: CASNPRQVNSYEQYF; DNA: TGTGCCAGCAATCCCCGACAGGTGAACTCCTACGAGCAGTACTTC; V: TRBV6-1; size: many; D: .; J: TRBJ2-7
CDR3: CASGPRGGVETQYF; DNA: TGTGCTAGTGGGCCCCGAGGGGGCGTGGAGACCCAGTACTTC; V: TRBV12-5; size: .; D: TRBD1; J: TRBJ2-5
CDR3: CASSFNSGGGSYEQYF; DNA: TGCGCCAGCAGCTTCAATAGCGGGGGGGGGTCCTACGAGCAGTACTTC; V: TRBV5-1; size: .; D: TRBD2; J: TRBJ2-7
CDR3: CASRRVTGELFF; DNA: TGTGCCTCCAGGCGGGTCACCGGGGAGCTGTTTTTT; V: TRBV12-3/TRBV12-4; size: many; D: .; J: TRBJ2-2
CDR3: CASSTTMISNYGYTF; DNA: TGTGCCAGCAGTACTACAATGATATCTAACTATGGCTACACCTTC; V: TRBV2; size: .; D: .; J: TRBJ1-2
CDR3: CAISERVKETQYF; DNA: TGTGCCATCAGTGAAAGGGTCAAGGAGACCCAGTACTTC; V: TRBV10-3; size: many; D: .; J: TRBJ2-5
CDR3: CASTPDGVRNTGELFF; DNA: TGTGCCAGCACCCCGGACGGAGTAAGGAACACCGGGGAGCTGTTTTTT; V: TRBV12-3/TRBV12-4; size: many; D: .; J: TRBJ2-2
CDR3: CASSNNPTGFGETQYF; DNA: TGTGCCAGCAGTAATAACCCGACAGGGTTCGGAGAGACCCAGTACTTC; V: TRBV12-3/TRBV12-4; size: many; D: TRBD1; J: TRBJ2-5
CDR3: CASSLKVPTQETQYF; DNA: TGTGCCAGCAGCTTAAAGGTCCCTACTCAAGAGACCCAGTACTTC; V: TRBV7-2; size: many; D: .; J: TRBJ2-5
CDR3: CASSLEGIGLRETQYF; DNA: TGTGCCAGCAGCTTAGAAGGGATCGGCCTACGGGAGACCCAGTACTTC; V: TRBV11-1; size: many; D: .; J: TRBJ2-5
CDR3: CATSAGANQPQHF; DNA: TGTGCCACCAGCGCAGGGGCCAATCAGCCCCAGCATTTT; V: TRBV15; size: .; D: .; J: TRBJ1-5
CDR3: CATLRGSYEQYF; DNA: TGTGCCACCCTGCGCGGCTCCTACGAGCAGTACTTC; V: TRBV28; size: many; D: .; J: TRBJ2-7